This T cell receptor (beta chain) was sequenced in a study of tumor-infiltrating lymphocytes in localized non-small cell lung cancer. The repertoire was sequenced with immunoSEQ multiplex PCR; TCRdb's copy has only in-frame clones and lacks some. The table lists 9,500 to 12,000 clones, 60% of them singletons, with about a tenth in the top ten. Whole-study findings and limits: Immunotypes IM1 and IM2 had similar TCR-derived T-cell fractions.

This clone was counted between two and nine times. The antigen is not known. V shed 0 bases and J shed 8 bases, with 13 bases lying between them. The CDR3 contains 15 residues. From germline, CDR1 is LNHDA and CDR2 SQIVND (reference sequence). The source of this sequence is a human donor with non-small cell lung cancer. The material sequenced was uninvolved lung tissue not adjacent to the tumor. This sequence joins TRBV19 and TRBJ2-2, with D possibly matching TRBD2 (5 bases). The CDR3 loop is CASSIDLTSGGELFF. CDR3 coding DNA: TGTGCCAGTAGTATAGATCTAACAAGCGGTGGGGAGCTGTTTTTT.